This TCR beta chain was retrieved from a study of CD8+CD57+ T cells in acquired aplastic anemia. The overall study: Isolated CD4+ and CD8+ cells, once sorted, yielded DNA averaging about 3.2 ug. Study-wide points: Common to patients and controls were twenty-nine CD8+ CDR3 sequences.

Using genomic DNA as the template, TCR beta VDJ and CDR3 profiling was carried out. From the reads, TCRdb called clonotypes with MiXCR, one entry per CDR3 protein. Of hundreds of thousands of distinct CDR3 sequences in the sample, approximately 33% are singletons; the top ten hold around 0.82%. This clonotype was picked up many times. The target antigen is unknown. CDR1 DFQATT and CDR2 SNEGSKA come from the germline V gene (reference sequence). V was pared by 3 bases and J by 0 bases, with 5 bases of the junction left unmatched. The CDR3 has 15 residues. By flow cytometry, patients selected for sequencing had shown an expansion of CD8+CD57+ cells. The cohort consisted entirely of patients having severe acquired aplastic anemia.

Material: sorted CD4+, CD8+, or CD8+CD57+ T cells (not recorded which) from PBMCs. The chain couples TRBV20-1 to TRBJ1-5; 7 bases align to TRBD1. The TCR was taken from a human donor with aplastic anemia. CDR3 amino acids: CSASGTDYSNQPQHF. The DNA of the CDR3 is TGCAGTGCTAGTGGGACAGACTATAGCAATCAGCCCCAGCATTTT.